This T cell receptor beta chain was identified in a study of blood T cell repertoires in COVID-19. Cohorts were determined from participant-reported clinical history. As originally analysed: By means of reference gene primer amplification, nucleated cell counts were estimated. Data came from immunoSEQ multiplex PCR; TCRdb stores just in-frame clones and leaves some out. V and J calls and clone size are copied from that table; D and trimming were computed from the DNA. The sample carries 200,000 to 250,000 clones, under 90% recorded once. V shed 7 bases, J shed 2 bases, and the junction held 13 bases outside the gene matches. Germline values: CDR1 MDHEN, CDR2 SYDVKM. The CDR3 has 17 residues. This clone was detected only once.

What was sequenced was PBMCs or T cells enriched from blood (not recorded which). The V and J genes are TRBV28 and TRBJ2-2, with 7 bases matching TRBD2. This clonotype was sampled from a woman in her fifties or sixties who had been exposed to COVID-19. The CDR3 loop reads CASTLRGVAANTGELFF. In DNA, the CDR3 is TGTGCCAGCACCCTCCGGGGGGTAGCAGCCAACACCGGGGAGCTGTTTTTT.